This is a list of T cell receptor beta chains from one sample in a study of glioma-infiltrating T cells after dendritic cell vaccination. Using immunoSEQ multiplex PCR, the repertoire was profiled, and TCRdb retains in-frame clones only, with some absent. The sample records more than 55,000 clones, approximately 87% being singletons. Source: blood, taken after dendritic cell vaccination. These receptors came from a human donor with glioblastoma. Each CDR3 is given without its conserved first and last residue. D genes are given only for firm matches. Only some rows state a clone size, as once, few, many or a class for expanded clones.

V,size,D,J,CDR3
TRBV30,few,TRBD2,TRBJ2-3,AWSWGGGDTDTQY
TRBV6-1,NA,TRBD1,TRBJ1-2,ASSEARGQYGYT
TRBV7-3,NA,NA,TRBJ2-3,ASSPDSLGTDTQY
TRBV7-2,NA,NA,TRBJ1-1,ASSLVGSTEAF
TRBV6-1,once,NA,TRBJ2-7,ASSEGGGTYEQY
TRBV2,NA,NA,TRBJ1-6,ASRVDSVDSPLH
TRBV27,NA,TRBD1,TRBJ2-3,ASSLNGQGRTDTQY
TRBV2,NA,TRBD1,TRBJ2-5,ASRDRGYQETQY
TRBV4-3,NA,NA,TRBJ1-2,ASSQDERLYT
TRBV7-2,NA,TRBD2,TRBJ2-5,ASSEGTSRETQY
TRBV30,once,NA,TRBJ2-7,AWVGGGPNPYEQY
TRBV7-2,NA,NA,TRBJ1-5,ASSLGAGVSGQPQH
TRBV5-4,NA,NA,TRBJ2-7,ASSLADILNYEQY
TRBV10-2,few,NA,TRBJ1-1,ASSAMEPGKVEAF
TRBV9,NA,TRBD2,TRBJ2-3,ASSVGSGAASGGLLTDTQY
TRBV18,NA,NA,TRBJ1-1,ASSPTNSILMNTEAF
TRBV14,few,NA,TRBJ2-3,ASSQRWSGGRLLY
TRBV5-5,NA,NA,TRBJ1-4,ASSSPKNEKLF
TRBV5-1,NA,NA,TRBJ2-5,ASSLTPGLAQETQY
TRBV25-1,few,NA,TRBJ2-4,ASSESTPEAIQY
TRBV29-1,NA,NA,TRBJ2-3,SVDSGVADTQY
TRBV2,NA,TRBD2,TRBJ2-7,ASSEWGGPSYEQY
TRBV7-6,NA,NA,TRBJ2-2,ASGRAGAGELF
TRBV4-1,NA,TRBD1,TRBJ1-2,ASSQAGQGAFGYT
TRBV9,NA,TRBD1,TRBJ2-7,ASSVDPDREFYEQY
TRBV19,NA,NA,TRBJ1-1,ASNPPGSEAF
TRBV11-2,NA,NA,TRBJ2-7,ASSLDLPGTLPYEQY
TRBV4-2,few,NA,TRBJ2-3,ASSQDRPSGYTDTQY
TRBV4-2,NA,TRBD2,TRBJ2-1,ASSQDQSGLAGANEQF
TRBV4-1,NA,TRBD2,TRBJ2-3,ASTLTSGTDTQY
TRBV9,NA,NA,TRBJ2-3,ASSVGWGPATQY
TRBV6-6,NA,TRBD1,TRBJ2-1,ASSLGQDGREQF
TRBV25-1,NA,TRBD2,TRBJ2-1,ASSEQSIPGGNNEQF
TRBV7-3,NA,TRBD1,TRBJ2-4,ASSPDRALAKNIQY
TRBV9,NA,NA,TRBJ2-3,ASSVGVQADTQY
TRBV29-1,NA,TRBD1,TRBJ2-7,SVESPARGEQY
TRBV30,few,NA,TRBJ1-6,AWSETASPLH
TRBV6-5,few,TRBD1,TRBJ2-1,ASSYWTGVDDEQF
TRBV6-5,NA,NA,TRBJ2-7,ASSYLATTYEQY
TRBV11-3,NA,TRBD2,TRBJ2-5,ASSFRGGQETQY
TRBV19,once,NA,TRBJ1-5,ASNRQNNQPQH
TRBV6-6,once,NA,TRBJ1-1,ASSYSPLRDTEAF
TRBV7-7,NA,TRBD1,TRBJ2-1,ASSLRTGDNEQF
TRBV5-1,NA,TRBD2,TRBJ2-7,ASSPTLAGVYEQY
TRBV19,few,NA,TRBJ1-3,ASSLRVSGNTIY
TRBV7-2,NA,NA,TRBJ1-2,ASSLSFVTGSNGYT
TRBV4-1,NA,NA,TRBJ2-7,ASSQQGYEQY